The sequence of this T cell receptor beta chain was determined in a study of blood T cells in healthy people across ages. V was pared by 7 bases and J by 5 bases, with 11 bases between. The CDR3 has 12 amino acids. Germline CDR1 and CDR2: MNHEY and SVGEGT. This clonotype was counted only a few times. Its antigen is currently unknown. Study-wide results and caveats: The study lacked donor CMV status, which possibly confounded expanded clonotype changes.

Sample-barcoded 5' priming and a J-beta primer mix drove a second PCR of 7 to 11 cycles. All cDNA molecules were each tagged by a template-switch adaptor with 12 random nucleotides. TCRdb passed the 5' RACE reads through MiXCR, listing each CDR3 protein once. Found here are about 1.8 million distinct CDR3 sequences, roughly 52% of them singletons; the top ten hold about 2.1%. This clonotype originated in a woman aged 40 to 50 in good health. Sample: blood. The chain combines TRBV6-2 or TRBV6-3 with TRBJ2-5; D gene unclear. CDR3 coding DNA: TGTGCCAGCACCACGGCCCTGGAGACCCAGTACTTC. Translation: CASTTALETQYF.